Each of the 21 T cell receptor beta chains below was sequenced from the same sample in a study of cytomegalovirus exposure and HLA in healthy donors (TCRdb year 2017). To prepare the library, the immunoSEQ multiplex PCR assay was applied. For the multiplex PCR, a mixture combining 60 forward primers for TCR Vbeta segments and 13 reverse primers for TCR Jbeta segments was used. Sourced from immuneACCESS, this table was stored by TCRdb with only in-frame sequences that have V and J called. A share of the clones is absent; for the studies checked, an unresolved V gene accounts for under half, and the remainder has no known explanation. Within this sample are over 30,000 clones, with 70% to 85% of them counted one time only. The biggest ten clones account for 3.6% of the sample. Input material: PBMCs. These receptors came from a woman younger than 35 in good health and CMV-seronegative.

The V call is TRBV10-3, the J call TRBJ1-2; D perhaps matches TRBD1 (6 bases). V lost 6 bases and J lost 3, with 11 bases in between. The CDR3 contains 13 residues. CDR1 is ENHRY, CDR2 SYGVKD, per germline. The chain's CDR3 is CAIRDSEDYGYTF. The CDR3 nucleotides read TGTGCCATCAGGGACAGTGAAGACTATGGCTACACCTTC.

This clone was found a few times. This rearrangement joins TRBV25-1 to TRBJ2-1; D possibly corresponds to TRBD2 (5 bases). This CDR3 contains 15 residues. V was pared by 6 bases and J by 7 bases, with 19 bases between. Germline CDR1 MGHDK, CDR2 SYGVNS. The CDR3 DNA follows: TGTGCCAGCAGGGACCCGAGGGCCAGGAGGAATGAGCAGTTCTTC. Its translation: CASRDPRARRNEQFF.

This clone was counted a few times. The chain combines TRBV7-3 with TRBJ2-3; D is perhaps TRBD2 (6 bases). V lost 2 bases and J lost 2, with 11 bases in between. The CDR3 runs 15 residues. CDR1 SGHTA and CDR2 FQGTGA come from the germline V gene. The CDR3 sequence is CASSLWSGSTDTQYF. The CDR3 DNA is TGTGCCAGCAGCTTATGGAGCGGGTCCACAGATACGCAGTATTTT. The variable domain in full, with the rest retrieved from reference TRBV7-3 and TRBJ2-3, is GAGVSQTPSNKVTEKGKYVELRCDPISGHTALYWYRQSLGQGPEFLIYFQGTGAADDSGLPNDRFFAVRPEGSVSTLKIQRTERGDSAVYLCASSLWSGSTDTQYFGPGTRLTVL.

The V call is TRBV19, the J call TRBJ1-1; the D is unclear. This CDR3 region has 11 residues. CDR1 is LNHDA, CDR2 SQIVND, per germline (reference sequence). V lost 3 bases and J 10 bases, leaving 9 bases between the germline ends. The CDR3, as DNA: TGTGCCAGTAGTATTGAACAGCCAGCTTTCTTT. Amino acid sequence: CASSIEQPAFF.

The CDR3 loop reads CASSEGVQGGCSQYF. The CDR3 DNA follows: TGTGCCAGCAGTGAAGGGGTCCAGGGTGGTTGTTCGCAGTACTTC. The V and J genes are TRBV2 and TRBJ2-7; perhaps TRBD1 as D (5 bases). The CDR3 length is 15 residues. V lost 1 base and J 9 bases, leaving 19 bases between the germline ends. The germline gives CDR1 SNHLY, CDR2 FYNNEI.

The rearrangement joins TRBV7-9 to TRBJ2-3; D not resolved. CDR1 is SEHNR and CDR2 is FQNEAQ in the germline V gene (reference sequence). Trimming stripped 5 bases from V and 2 bases from J, with 11 bases between. CDR3 length: 14 residues. The DNA for the CDR3 is TGTGCCAGCAGCCGGGTTATACCCACAGATACGCAGTATTTT. Its translation is CASSRVIPTDTQYF.

This clone occurred a few times. The chain links TRBV27 to TRBJ1-1, with TRBD1 matching 9 bases. Trimming cost V 3 bases and J 5 bases; bases outside gene matches: 10. This CDR3 spans 16 amino acids. Germline CDR1 is MNHEY and CDR2 is SMNVEV (reference sequence). CDR3 protein: CASSFTPGQGRTEAFF. The CDR3 DNA reads as TGTGCCAGCAGTTTCACCCCGGGACAGGGAAGGACTGAAGCTTTCTTT.

The chain links TRBV5-8 to TRBJ1-6; D is possibly TRBD1 (5 bases). The germline gives CDR1 SGHTS, CDR2 YDEGEE. V was clipped by 0 bases and J by 9 bases, with 16 bases between them. This CDR3 has 16 residues. The CDR3 DNA sequence: TGTGCCAGCAGCTTGGAAGAGGCAGGGCCCTTTTCACCCCTCCACTTT. Encoded protein: CASSLEEAGPFSPLHF. Based on the CDR3 plus reference TRBV5-8 and TRBJ1-6, the full variable domain is EAGVTQSPTHLIKTRGQQATLRCSPISGHTSVYWYQQALGLGLQFLLWYDEGEERNRGNFPPRFSGRQFPNYSSELNVNALELEDSALYLCASSLEEAGPFSPLHFGNGTRLTVT.

The chain combines TRBV18 with TRBJ2-5; possible D gene TRBD1, 7 bases. The J call is in doubt because the DNA end fits TRBJ2-7 better. This CDR3 has 16 amino acids. From germline, CDR1 is KGHSH and CDR2 LQKENI. The CDR3 is CASSPPFGRGVDEQYF. In DNA form, the CDR3 reads TGTGCCAGCTCACCACCGTTCGGCAGGGGGGTCGACGAGCAGTACTTC.

The CDR3 spells CASSLYGQGYSEHNSPLHF. The CDR3 nucleotides are TGTGCCAGCAGTTTATATGGACAGGGGTATAGTGAGCATAATTCACCCCTCCACTTT. The rearrangement joins TRBV27 to TRBJ1-6; 9 nucleotides line up with TRBD1. This CDR3 has 19 amino acids. V gave up 1 base and J gave up 5 bases; unmatched junction bases: 12. Germline loops: CDR1 MNHEY, CDR2 SMNVEV (reference sequence).

This rearrangement joins TRBV4-1 to TRBJ2-3; weak D call: TRBD2 (6 bases). Per the germline V gene, CDR1 is MGHRA and CDR2 is YSYEKL. With 0 bases removed from V and 8 bases from J, the gap between germline ends came to 9 bases. The CDR3 loop spans 13 amino acids. The CDR3 coding sequence is TGCGCCAGCAGCCAAGATGTGGGGGGTACGCAGTATTTT. Protein: CASSQDVGGTQYF.

Only one count was recorded for this clone. The chain employs TRBV7-2 and TRBJ2-1; D is perhaps TRBD2 (5 bases). The CDR3 spans 12 residues. CDR1 and CDR2 (germline): SGHTA, FQGNSA. V was cut by 5 bases and J by 6 bases, with 8 bases left in between. The chain's CDR3 is CASSETSNEQFF. The CDR3, as DNA: TGTGCCAGCAGCGAAACTAGCAATGAGCAGTTCTTC.

The chain uses TRBV28 and TRBJ2-7, with 7 bases fitting TRBD1. The CDR3 is 13 residues long. Losses at the gene ends were 7 bases for V and 3 bases for J; bases not matched to a gene: 6. Germline lookup yields CDR1 MDHEN and CDR2 SYDVKM. The CDR3 loop reads CASTSTGFYEQYF. CDR3 DNA sequence: TGTGCCAGCACCTCGACAGGGTTCTACGAGCAGTACTTC.

Of note for this clone: The junction differs from germline at one of its ends, possibly a read error. This chain connects TRBV7-9 to TRBJ2-7; possibly TRBD2 for D (5 bases). Germline-derived CDR1 and CDR2 are SEHNR and FQNEAQ (reference sequence). This CDR3 comprises 12 residues. Here the CDR3 reads CSSSLGGYEQYF. CDR3 DNA sequence: TGTTCCAGCAGCTTAGGAGGATACGAGCAGTACTTC.

The rearrangement joins TRBV6-4 to TRBJ2-6; no firm D call. CDR1 and CDR2 from the germline V gene are MRHNA and SNTAGT. Trimming removed 3 bases at V and 2 bases at J, with 8 bases between. The CDR3 totals 15 residues. The CDR3 sequence: CASSDEDTGANVLTF. The CDR3, as DNA: TGTGCCAGCAGTGATGAGGATACTGGGGCCAACGTCCTGACTTTC.

The V and J genes are TRBV4-2 and TRBJ2-7; a weak D match, TRBD2 (6 bases). V was clipped by 3 bases and J by 3 bases, with 18 bases between them. This CDR3 is 16 amino acids long. Germline lookup yields CDR1 LGHNA and CDR2 YNFKEQ. The CDR3 DNA reads as TGTGCCAGCAGCCAGATACGGACTACAGAGATCTACGAGCAGTACTTC. Its protein is CASSQIRTTEIYEQYF.

This clone was seen more than once but under ten times. The rearrangement links TRBV14 to TRBJ1-1; no firm D call. There are 15 residues in the CDR3. The V gene's germline CDR1 is SGHDN and CDR2 FVKESK. V lost 1 base and J lost 3, with 12 bases in between. The CDR3 DNA reads as TGTGCCAGCAGCCAAGTGGCGGGCTCGGACACTGAAGCTTTCTTT. Protein sequence: CASSQVAGSDTEAFF.

This CDR3 reads CASSLVSGLEGNTIYF. The CDR3 nucleotides are TGTGCCAGCAGCTTAGTGTCCGGTCTAGAAGGAAACACCATATATTTT. The V and J genes are TRBV7-9 and TRBJ1-3; D is ambiguous. Germline CDR1 reads SEHNR; CDR2 reads FQNEAQ (reference sequence). The CDR3 covers 16 residues. Trimming shortened V by 1 base and J by 4 bases, and 14 bases separated the two germline ends.

The table lists this clone with a count of one. The V and J genes are TRBV7-2 and TRBJ2-7; 12 bases align to TRBD2. V was clipped by 5 bases and J by 0 bases; unmatched bases: 2. Per the germline V gene, CDR1 is SGHTA and CDR2 is FQGNSA. The CDR3 totals 15 residues. For the CDR3, the DNA is TGTGCCAGCAGCAAGACTAGCGGGGGCTCCTACGAGCAGTACTTC. Its protein is CASSKTSGGSYEQYF.

The rearrangement links TRBV5-1 to TRBJ2-7; D possibly corresponds to TRBD1 (5 bases). The V gene's germline CDR1 is SGHRS and CDR2 YFSETQ. V lost 4 bases to trimming and J lost 3 bases, with 11 bases between them. This CDR3 spans 13 amino acids. The CDR3 bases are TGCGCCAGCAGCCAAGACAGTAACTACGAGCAGTACTTC. Amino acids: CASSQDSNYEQYF.

This chain links TRBV5-4 with TRBJ2-6; TRBD1 is a possible D gene (6 bases). V lost 3 bases to trimming and J lost 1 base, with 8 bases between them. Germline V gives CDR1 SGHNT, CDR2 YYREEE (reference sequence). This CDR3 has 15 residues. The chain's CDR3 is CASSYRDSGANVLTF. The CDR3 region has the DNA TGTGCCAGCAGCTACAGGGATTCTGGGGCCAACGTCCTGACTTTC.